The 7 T cell receptor beta chains in this list originate from one sample, sequenced in a study of Graves' ophthalmopathy and Graves' hyperthyroidism. Amplification targeted the TCR beta CDR3 regions, with RNA transcripts as the source material. Second-round multiplex PCR followed a first-round RT-PCR using HTBI primers. Via MiXCR, TCRdb re-called the multiplex PCR reads, giving one row per CDR3 protein. The sample includes about 660,000 distinct CDR3 sequences, just over 40% of them seen just once. The sequencing sample was made of peripheral blood. Every receptor here comes from an adult man with Graves' ophthalmopathy.

On this clonotype: A single base separates this from a much larger clone, so it may be a read error. The rearrangement uses TRBV7-9 and TRBJ2-5; 7 bases are a match to TRBD2. V lost 3 bases, J lost 2 bases, and 3 bases stayed unmatched. Germline V gene sequence: CDR1 SEHNR, CDR2 FQNEAQ (reference sequence). The CDR3 contains 14 residues. The CDR3 DNA reads TGTGCCAGCAGCTTTGTGGGGGGGCAAGAGACCCAGTACTTC. Its translation is CASSFVGGQETQYF.

This clonotype was recorded at least ten times. The chain links TRBV12-3 or TRBV12-4 to TRBJ1-5; the D is unclear. The CDR3 has 14 amino acids. V dropped 3 bases and J dropped 1 base, with 7 bases sitting between them. The CDR3 reads CASSFDESNQPQHF. CDR3 in DNA: TGTGCCAGCAGTTTTGACGAAAGCAATCAGCCCCAGCATTTT.

This clonotype came up many times. The chain couples TRBV19 to TRBJ2-2; D gene ambiguous. The germline V gene has CDR1 LNHDA and CDR2 SQIVND (reference sequence). The length of the CDR3 is 14 residues. V was pared by 1 base and J by 0 bases, with 3 bases between. The CDR3, as DNA: TGTGCCAGTAGTATAGCGGCGAACACCGGGGAGCTGTTTTTT. It is translated as CASSIAANTGELFF.

A single count supports this clonotype. The rearrangement links TRBV29-1 to TRBJ2-3, with D unclear. Germline lookup yields CDR1 SQVTM and CDR2 ANQGSEA. The CDR3 is 12 residues long. CDR3: CARTEDQDTQYF. Here the CDR3 DNA reads TGCGCCAGAACAGAGGACCAGGATACGCAGTATTTT.

The chain links TRBV24-1 to TRBJ2-5; 10 bases map to TRBD2. The CDR3 is 18 residues long. Germline lookup yields CDR1 KGHDR and CDR2 SFDVKD. The ends lost 3 bases at V and 2 bases at J; junction bases unmatched: 11. Here the CDR3 DNA reads TGTGCCACCAGTGATGGGAAGCGGCTAGCGGGGGAGCAAGAGACCCAGTACTTC. It specifies CATSDGKRLAGEQETQYF.

Comment on this clonotype: An end of the junction differs from the germline gene, which may be a read error. This chain links TRBV6-6 with TRBJ1-4, with TRBD1 identical over 8 bases. This CDR3 has 15 amino acids. Germline V CDR1 and CDR2: MNHNY, SVGAGI (reference sequence). CDR3 DNA: TGTGCCAGCAGTTACGGGGACAGGATCTCTGAAAAACTGGTTTTT. This sequence encodes CASSYGDRISEKLVF.

This chain links TRBV10-3 with TRBJ2-5; 9 positions agree with TRBD1. Germline V gives CDR1 ENHRY, CDR2 SYGVKD. The V segment lost 4 bases and the J segment 4 bases; nucleotides outside the gene matches: 7. The CDR3 is made up of 15 amino acids. Here the CDR3 reads CAISAGTGSLETQYF. The CDR3 DNA is TGTGCCATCAGTGCCGGGACAGGGTCGTTAGAGACCCAGTACTTC.